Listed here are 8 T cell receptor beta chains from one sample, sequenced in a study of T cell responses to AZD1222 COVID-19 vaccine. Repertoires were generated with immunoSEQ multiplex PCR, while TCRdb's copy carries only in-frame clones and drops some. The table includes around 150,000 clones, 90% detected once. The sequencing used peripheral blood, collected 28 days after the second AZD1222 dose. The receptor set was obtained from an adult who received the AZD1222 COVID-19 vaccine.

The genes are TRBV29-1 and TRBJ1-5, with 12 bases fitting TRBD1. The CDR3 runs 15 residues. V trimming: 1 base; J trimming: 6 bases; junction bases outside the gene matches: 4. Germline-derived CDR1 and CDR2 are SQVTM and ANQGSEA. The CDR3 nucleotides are TGCAGCGTTGAAGGGGCGGGACAGGGGGCTCAGCCCCAGCATTTT. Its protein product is CSVEGAGQGAQPQHF.

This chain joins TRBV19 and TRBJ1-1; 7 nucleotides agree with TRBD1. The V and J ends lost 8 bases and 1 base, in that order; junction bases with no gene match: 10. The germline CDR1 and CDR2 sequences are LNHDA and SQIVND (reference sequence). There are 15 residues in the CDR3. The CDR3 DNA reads TGTGCCAGTGAATTCACCGGGACAGCGAACACTGAAGCTTTCTTT. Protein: CASEFTGTANTEAFF.

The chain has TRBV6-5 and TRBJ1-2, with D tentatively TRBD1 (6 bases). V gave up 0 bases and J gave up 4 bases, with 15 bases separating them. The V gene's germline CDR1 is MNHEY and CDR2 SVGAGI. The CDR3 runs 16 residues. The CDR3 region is CASSYSTHRALYGYTF. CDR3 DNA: TGTGCCAGCAGTTACTCGACTCACAGGGCCCTCTATGGCTACACCTTC.

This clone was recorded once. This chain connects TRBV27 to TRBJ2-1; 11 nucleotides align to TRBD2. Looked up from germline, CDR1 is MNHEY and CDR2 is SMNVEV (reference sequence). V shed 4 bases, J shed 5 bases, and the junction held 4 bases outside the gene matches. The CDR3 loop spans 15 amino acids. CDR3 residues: CASSSGTSGHNEQFF. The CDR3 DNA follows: TGTGCCAGCAGTTCCGGGACTAGCGGACACAATGAGCAGTTCTTC.

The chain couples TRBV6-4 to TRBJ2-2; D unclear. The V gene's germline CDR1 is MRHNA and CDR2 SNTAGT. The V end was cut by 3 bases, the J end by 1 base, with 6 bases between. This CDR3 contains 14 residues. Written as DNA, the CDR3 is TGTGCCAGCAGTGAAACGGGGAACACCGGGGAGCTGTTTTTT. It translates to CASSETGNTGELFF.

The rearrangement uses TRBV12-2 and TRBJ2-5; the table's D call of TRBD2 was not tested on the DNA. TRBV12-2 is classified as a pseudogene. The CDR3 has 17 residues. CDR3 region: CASRLDGMGGPQETQYF. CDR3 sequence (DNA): TGTGCAAGTCGCTTAGACGGTATGGGGGGGCCCCAAGAGACCCAGTACTTC.

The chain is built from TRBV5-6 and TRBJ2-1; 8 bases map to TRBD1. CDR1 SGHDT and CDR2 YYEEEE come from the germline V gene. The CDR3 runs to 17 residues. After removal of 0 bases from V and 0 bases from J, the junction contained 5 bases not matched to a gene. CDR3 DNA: TGTGCCAGCAGCTTGGGGGGACAGGCTGGCTCCTACAATGAGCAGTTCTTC. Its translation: CASSLGGQAGSYNEQFF.

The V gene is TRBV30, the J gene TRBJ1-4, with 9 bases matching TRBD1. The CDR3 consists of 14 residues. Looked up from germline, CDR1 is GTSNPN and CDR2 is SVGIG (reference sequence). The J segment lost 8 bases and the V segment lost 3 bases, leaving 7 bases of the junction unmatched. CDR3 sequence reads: CAWSLGQGGEKLFF. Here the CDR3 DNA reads TGTGCCTGGAGCTTGGGACAGGGAGGCGAAAAACTGTTTTTT. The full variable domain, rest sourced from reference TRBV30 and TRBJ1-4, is SQTIHQWPATLVQPVGSPLSLECTVEGTSNPNLYWYRQAAGRGLQLLFYSVGIGQISSEVPQNLSASRPQDRQFILSSKKLLLSDSGFYLCAWSLGQGGEKLFFGSGTQLSVL.